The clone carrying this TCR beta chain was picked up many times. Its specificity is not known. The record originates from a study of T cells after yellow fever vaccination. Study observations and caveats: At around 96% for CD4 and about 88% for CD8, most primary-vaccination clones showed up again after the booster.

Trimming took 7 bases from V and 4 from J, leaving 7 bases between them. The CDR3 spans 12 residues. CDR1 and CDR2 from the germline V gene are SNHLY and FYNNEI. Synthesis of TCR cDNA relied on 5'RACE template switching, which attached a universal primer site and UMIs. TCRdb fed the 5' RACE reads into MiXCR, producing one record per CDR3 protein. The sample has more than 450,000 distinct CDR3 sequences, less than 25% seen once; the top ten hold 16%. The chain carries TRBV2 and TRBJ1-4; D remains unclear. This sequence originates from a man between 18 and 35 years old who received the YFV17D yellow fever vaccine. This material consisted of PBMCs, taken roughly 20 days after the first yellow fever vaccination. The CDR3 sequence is CASNRVNEKLFF. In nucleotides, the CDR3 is TGTGCCAGCAATAGGGTTAATGAAAAACTGTTTTTT.